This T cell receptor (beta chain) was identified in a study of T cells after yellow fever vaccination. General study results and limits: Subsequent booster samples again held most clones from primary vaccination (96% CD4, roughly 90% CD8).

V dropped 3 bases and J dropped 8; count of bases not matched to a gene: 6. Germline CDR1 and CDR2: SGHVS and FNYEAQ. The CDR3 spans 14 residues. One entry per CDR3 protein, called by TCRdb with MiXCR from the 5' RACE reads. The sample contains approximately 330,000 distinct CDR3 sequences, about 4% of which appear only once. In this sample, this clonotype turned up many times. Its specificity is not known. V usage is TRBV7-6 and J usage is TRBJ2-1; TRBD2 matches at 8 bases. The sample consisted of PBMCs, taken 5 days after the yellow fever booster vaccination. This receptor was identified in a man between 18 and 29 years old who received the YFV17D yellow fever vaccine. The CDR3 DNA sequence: TGTGCCAGCAGCTTTCGATTCGGGGGGGATGAGCAGTTCTTC. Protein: CASSFRFGGDEQFF.